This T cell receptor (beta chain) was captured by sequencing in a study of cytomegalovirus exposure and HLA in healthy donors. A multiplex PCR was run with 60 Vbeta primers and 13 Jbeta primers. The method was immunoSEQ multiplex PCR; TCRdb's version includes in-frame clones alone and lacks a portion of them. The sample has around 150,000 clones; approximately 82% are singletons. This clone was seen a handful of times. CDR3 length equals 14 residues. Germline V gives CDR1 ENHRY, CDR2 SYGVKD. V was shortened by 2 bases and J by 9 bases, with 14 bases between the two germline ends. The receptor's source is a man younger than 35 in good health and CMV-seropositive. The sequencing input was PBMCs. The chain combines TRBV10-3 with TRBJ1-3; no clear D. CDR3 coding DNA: TGTGCCATCAGTGAGACCGATACGCTGCGCACCATATATTTT. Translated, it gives CAISETDTLRTIYF.